This TCR beta chain is drawn from a study of control samples from healthy donors and cancer patients. Sequencing was performed with immunoSEQ multiplex PCR; in TCRdb, only in-frame clones are kept and a portion is missing. Counted here are roughly 70,000 clones, 94% occurring once; the ten biggest clones make up 2.8%. V was pared by 3 bases and J by 4 bases, with 12 bases between. The CDR3 totals 15 residues. Per the germline V gene, CDR1 is LGHDT and CDR2 is YNNKEL (reference sequence). The source is a woman younger than 45 in good health. V gene TRBV3-1 (or the pseudogene TRBV3-2) combines with J gene TRBJ1-4; a possible D gene is TRBD1 (6 bases). The source material was blood. CDR3: CASSHSDRFNEKLFF. The CDR3 nucleotides read TGTGCCAGCAGCCACTCCGACAGGTTTAATGAAAAACTGTTTTTT.